The clone carrying this TCR beta chain has a count of ten or more. These data come from a study of human T cells and chemical hapten exposure. MiXCR, run by TCRdb on the RACE reads, gives a single entry per CDR3 protein. The data contain roughly 43,000 distinct CDR3 sequences, roughly 10% of them singletons. Documented time point: patch test 2, 6 weeks after DPC sensitization. The treatment is: therapeutic diphenylcyclopropenone sensitization with weekly scalp DPC. It was from unfractionated whole blood that total RNA was extracted. This CDR3 has 15 residues. V was pared by 0 bases and J by 2 bases, with 12 bases between. Germline V gene lookup returns CDR1 SGHRS and CDR2 YFSETQ.

The clonotype was recovered from a woman in her twenties or thirties with alopecia areata. Some clones in this sample may be carry-over from other donors' samples. Material: whole blood, obtained in connection with sensitization to the hapten diphenylcyclopropenone (DPC). The genes are TRBV5-1 and TRBJ2-7; D is ambiguous. The chain's CDR3 is CASSLVPDSPYEQYF. The CDR3 nucleotides read TGCGCCAGCAGCTTGGTACCCGACTCCCCCTACGAGCAGTACTTC.